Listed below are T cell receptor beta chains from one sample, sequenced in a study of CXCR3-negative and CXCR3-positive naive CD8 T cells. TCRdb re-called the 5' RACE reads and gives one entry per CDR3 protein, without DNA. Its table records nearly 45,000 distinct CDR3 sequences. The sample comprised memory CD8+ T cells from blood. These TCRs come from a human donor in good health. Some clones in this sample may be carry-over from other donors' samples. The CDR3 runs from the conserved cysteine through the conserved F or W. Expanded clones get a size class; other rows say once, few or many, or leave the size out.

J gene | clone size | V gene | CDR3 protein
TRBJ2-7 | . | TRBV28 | CASSFLNEQYF
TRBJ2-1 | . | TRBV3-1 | CASSQDRLAGGNEQFF
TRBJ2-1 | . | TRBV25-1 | CASSVDRSDEQFF
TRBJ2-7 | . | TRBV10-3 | CAISDVGGGFYEQYF
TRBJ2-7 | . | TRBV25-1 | CASSDRGDYYEQYF
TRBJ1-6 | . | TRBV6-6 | CASSTGSYNSPLHF
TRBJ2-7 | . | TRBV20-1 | CSAPSLTANLYEQYF
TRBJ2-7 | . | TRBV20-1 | CSARGYSYEQYF
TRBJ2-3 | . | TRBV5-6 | CASSLGSGKTDTQYF
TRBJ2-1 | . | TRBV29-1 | CSVEDYRGPYNEQFF
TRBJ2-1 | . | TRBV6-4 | CASSEGPEDEQFF
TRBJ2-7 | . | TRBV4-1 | CASSQDHPGLSYEQYF
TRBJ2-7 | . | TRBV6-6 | CASSYTGTGGGYEQYF
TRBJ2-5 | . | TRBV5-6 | CASSLGVTQYF
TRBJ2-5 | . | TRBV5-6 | CASSQSGLQETQYF
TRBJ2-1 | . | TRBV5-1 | CASSFGGGKDEQFF
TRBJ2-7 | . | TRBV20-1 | CSARDDDTVRRYEQYF
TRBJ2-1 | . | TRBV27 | CASSLSRGWNEQFF
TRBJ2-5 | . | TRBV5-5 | CASSLVGNAAETQYF
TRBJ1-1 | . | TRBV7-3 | CASSLSPGGGTEAFF
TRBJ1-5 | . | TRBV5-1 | CASSLEGGNQPQHF
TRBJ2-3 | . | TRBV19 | CASSIGGDTQYF
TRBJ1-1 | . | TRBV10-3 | CAISPRLGKRGNTEAFF
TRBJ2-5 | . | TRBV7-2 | CASSLGVRAQETQYF
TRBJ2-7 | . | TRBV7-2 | CASSPTGDWPYEQYF
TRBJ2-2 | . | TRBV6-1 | CASSEWRGTGELFF
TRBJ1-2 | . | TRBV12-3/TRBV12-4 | CASSLIPGQGYGYTF
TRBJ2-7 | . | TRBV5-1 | CASSSLGAGEQYF
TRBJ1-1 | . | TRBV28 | CASRDHRMNTEAFF
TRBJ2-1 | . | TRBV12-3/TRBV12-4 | CASSPEAFGYNEQFF
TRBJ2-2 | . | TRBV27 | CASSLSGYGELFF
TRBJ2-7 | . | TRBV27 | CASSPLLDEQYF
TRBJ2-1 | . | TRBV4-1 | CASSQRTGVSVDEQFF
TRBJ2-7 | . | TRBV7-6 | CASSLEASGGSYEQYF
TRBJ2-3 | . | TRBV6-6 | CASLKPGGGDTQYF
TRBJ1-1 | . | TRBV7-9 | CASTIAGLEAFF
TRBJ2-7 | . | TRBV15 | CATSRVGQPGLADFSYEQYF
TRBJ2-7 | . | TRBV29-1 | CSVIIRDPYDKYF
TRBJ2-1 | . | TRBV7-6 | CASSPRQGTYNEQFF
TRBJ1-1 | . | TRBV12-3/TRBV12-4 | CASSPLLSNTEAFF
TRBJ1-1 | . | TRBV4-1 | CASSLPGRSEAFF
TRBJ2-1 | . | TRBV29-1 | CSVPGTDPSSYNEQFF
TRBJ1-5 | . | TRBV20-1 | CSARARSNQPQHF
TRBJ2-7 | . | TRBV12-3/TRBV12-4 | CASSVGGRSDEQYF
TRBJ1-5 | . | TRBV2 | CASSEVGSNQPQHF
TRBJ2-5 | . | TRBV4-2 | CASSQALGGTQYF
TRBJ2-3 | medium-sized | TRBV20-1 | CSARDGSGGETDTQYF
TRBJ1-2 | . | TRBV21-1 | CASRPGQGAGYTF